These 11 T cell receptor beta chains were all obtained from the same sample, sequenced in a study of blood T cell repertoires in COVID-19. Libraries were prepared by immunoSEQ multiplex PCR; TCRdb keeps only in-frame clonotypes and omits some of them. This sample yields tens of thousands of clones, of which around 80% are seen a single time; roughly 8% belongs to the top ten. The specimen was peripheral blood. These receptors were taken from a woman of 80 years or more with acute or convalescent COVID-19.

This sequence joins TRBV6-6 and TRBJ2-7, with TRBD1 identical over 9 bases. The junction had 4 bases not matched to a gene; V was cut back by 4 bases and J by 6 bases. This CDR3 comprises 13 residues. Germline-derived CDR1 and CDR2 are MNHNY and SVGAGI (reference sequence). CDR3 region: CASSWGQGVEQYF. In nucleotides, the CDR3 is TGTGCCAGCAGTTGGGGACAGGGAGTCGAGCAGTACTTC.

J is TRBJ2-1 and V is TRBV5-1; TRBD2 agrees at 9 bases. This CDR3 is 17 amino acids long. CDR1 and CDR2 (germline): SGHRS, YFSETQ. The trim removed 1 base at V and 4 bases at J, leaving 9 bases unmatched. The DNA for the CDR3 is TGCGCCAGCAGCTTGACTAGCGGGCTTAGAGGGTACAATGAGCAGTTCTTC. As protein: CASSLTSGLRGYNEQFF.

The chain combines TRBV30 with TRBJ1-4, with a weak D call TRBD1 (6 bases). V lost 5 bases and J 7 bases, leaving 17 bases between the germline ends. Germline V gene lookup returns CDR1 GTSNPN and CDR2 SVGIG (reference sequence). This CDR3 comprises 14 residues. For the CDR3, the DNA is TGTGCCTGGGAAAAACAGGGTTTGGGTGAAAAACTGTTTTTT. As protein: CAWEKQGLGEKLFF.

The chain carries TRBV7-2 and TRBJ1-6; 9 bases map to TRBD1. V dropped 5 bases and J dropped 7; count of bases not matched to a gene: 9. Germline lookup yields CDR1 SGHTA and CDR2 FQGNSA. This CDR3 region has 16 residues. CDR3 protein: CASSPAGDRANSPLHF. The CDR3 nucleotides read TGTGCCAGCAGCCCCGCCGGGGACAGGGCCAATTCACCCCTCCACTTT. The full variable domain, its missing parts supplied by reference TRBV7-2 and TRBJ1-6, is GAGVSQSPSNKVTEKGKDVELRCDPISGHTALYWYRQSLGQGLEFLIYFQGNSAPDKSGLPSDRFSAERTGGSVSTLTIQRTQQEDSAVYLCASSPAGDRANSPLHFGNGTRLTVT.

The gene calls are TRBV3-1 (or the pseudogene TRBV3-2) and TRBJ2-2; D is undetermined. Trimming cost V 2 bases and J 5 bases, with 9 bases left between them. The CDR3 sequence is 14 residues long. The germline V gene has CDR1 LGHDT and CDR2 YNNKEL (reference sequence). CDR3 sequence reads: CASSQSPTTGELFF. The CDR3 coding sequence is TGTGCCAGCAGCCAATCCCCGACAACCGGGGAGCTGTTTTTT.

J is TRBJ2-2 and V is TRBV5-4; 10 positions agree with TRBD2. The J segment lost 8 bases and the V segment lost 3 bases, leaving 4 bases of the junction unmatched. CDR1 and CDR2 from the germline V gene are SGHNT and YYREEE (reference sequence). This CDR3 has 14 amino acids. This CDR3 is CASSSQGLAGELFF. The CDR3 coding sequence is TGTGCCAGCAGCTCCCAGGGACTAGCGGGGGAGCTGTTTTTT.

This clone was seen more than once but under ten times. The V gene is TRBV5-1, the J gene TRBJ1-6, with 12 bases lining up with TRBD1. Germline V gives CDR1 SGHRS, CDR2 YFSETQ. This CDR3 spans 15 amino acids. V was pared by 0 bases and J by 10 bases, with 2 bases of the junction left unmatched. CDR3 sequence (DNA): TGCGCCAGCAGCTTGGACGGGACAGGGGGCTCACCCCTCCACTTT. Its protein is CASSLDGTGGSPLHF.

CDR3 DNA sequence: TGTGCCAGCATGGGGACAGTCGGCAATCAGCCCCAGCATTTT. Translated, it gives CASMGTVGNQPQHF. The chain employs TRBV27 and TRBJ1-5, with TRBD1 matching over 7 bases. This CDR3 spans 14 amino acids. From germline, CDR1 is MNHEY and CDR2 SMNVEV (reference sequence). V trimming: 7 bases; J trimming: 2 bases; junction bases outside the gene matches: 5.

The chain recombines TRBV21-1 with TRBJ2-1; the table's D call, TRBD1, has no DNA check behind it. TRBV21-1 is assigned pseudogene status. The CDR3 is made up of 14 amino acids. CDR3 in DNA: TGTGCCAGCAGCAAAGTGGCAGGCTACAATGAGCAGTTCTTC. Its translation is CASSKVAGYNEQFF.

The chain has TRBV19 and TRBJ1-1; no reliable D call. V lost 3 bases to trimming and J lost 4 bases, with 18 bases between them. Germline V gene lookup returns CDR1 LNHDA and CDR2 SQIVND (reference sequence). The CDR3 contains 16 residues. The CDR3 DNA reads as TGTGCCAGTAGTATTGGAGGGATCCGGGGTGGCACTGAAGCTTTCTTT. Translated: CASSIGGIRGGTEAFF.

The rearrangement joins TRBV3-1 (or the pseudogene TRBV3-2) to TRBJ2-3, with TRBD2 matching over 13 bases. The CDR3 covers 17 residues. V shed 5 bases, J shed 3 bases, and the junction held 8 bases outside the gene matches. Germline lookup yields CDR1 LGHDT and CDR2 YNNKEL (reference sequence). The CDR3 protein is CASSTRTSGRSTDTQYF. CDR3 coding DNA: TGTGCCAGCAGCACCCGGACTAGCGGGAGAAGTACAGATACGCAGTATTTT.